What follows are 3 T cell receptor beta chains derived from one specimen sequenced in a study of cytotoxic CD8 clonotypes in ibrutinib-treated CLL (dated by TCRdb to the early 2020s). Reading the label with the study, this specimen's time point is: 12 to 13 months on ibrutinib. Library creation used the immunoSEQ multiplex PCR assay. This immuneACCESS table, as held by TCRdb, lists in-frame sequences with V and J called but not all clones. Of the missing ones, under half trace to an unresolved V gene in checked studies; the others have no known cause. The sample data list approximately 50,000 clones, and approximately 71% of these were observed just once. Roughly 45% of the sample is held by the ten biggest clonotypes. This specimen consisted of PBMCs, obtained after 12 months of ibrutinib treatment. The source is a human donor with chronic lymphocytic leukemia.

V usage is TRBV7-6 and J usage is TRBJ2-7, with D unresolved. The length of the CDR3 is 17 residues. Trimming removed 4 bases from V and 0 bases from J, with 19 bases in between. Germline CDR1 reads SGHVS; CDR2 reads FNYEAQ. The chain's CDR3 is CASSSQLGLTFSYEQYF. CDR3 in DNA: TGTGCCAGCAGCTCCCAATTGGGCCTGACCTTCTCCTACGAGCAGTACTTC. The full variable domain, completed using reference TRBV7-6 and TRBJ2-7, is GAGVSQSPRYKVTKRGQDVALRCDPISGHVSLYWYRQALGQGPEFLTYFNYEAQQDKSGLPNDRFSAERPEGSISTLTIQRTEQRDSAMYRCASSSQLGLTFSYEQYFGPGTRLTVT.

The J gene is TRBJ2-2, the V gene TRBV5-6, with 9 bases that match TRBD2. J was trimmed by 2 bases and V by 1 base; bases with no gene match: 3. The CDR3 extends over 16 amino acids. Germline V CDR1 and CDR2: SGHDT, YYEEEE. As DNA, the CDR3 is TGTGCCAGCAGCTTGTATAGCGGGAGTAACACCGGGGAGCTGTTTTTT. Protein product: CASSLYSGSNTGELFF.

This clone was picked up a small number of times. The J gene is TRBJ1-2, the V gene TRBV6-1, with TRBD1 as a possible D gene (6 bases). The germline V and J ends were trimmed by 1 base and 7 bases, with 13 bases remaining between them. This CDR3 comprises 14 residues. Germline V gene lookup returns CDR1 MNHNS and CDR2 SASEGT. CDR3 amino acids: CASSEGAGAGGYTF. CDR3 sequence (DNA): TGTGCCAGCAGTGAAGGAGCGGGGGCAGGTGGCTACACCTTC.